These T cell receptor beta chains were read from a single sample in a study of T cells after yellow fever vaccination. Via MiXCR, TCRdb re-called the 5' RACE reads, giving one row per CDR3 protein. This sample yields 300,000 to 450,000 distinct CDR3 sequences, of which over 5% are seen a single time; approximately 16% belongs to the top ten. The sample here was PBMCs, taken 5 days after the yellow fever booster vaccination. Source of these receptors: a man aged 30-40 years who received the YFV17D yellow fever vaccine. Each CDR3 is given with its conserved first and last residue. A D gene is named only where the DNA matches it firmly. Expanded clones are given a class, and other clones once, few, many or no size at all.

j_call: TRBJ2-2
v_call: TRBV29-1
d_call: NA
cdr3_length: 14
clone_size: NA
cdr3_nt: TGCAGCGTAAGACTAGTGAGGGACACCGGGGAGCTGTTTTTT
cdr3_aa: CSVRLVRDTGELFF

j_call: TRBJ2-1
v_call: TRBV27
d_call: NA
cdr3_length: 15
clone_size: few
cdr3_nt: TGTGCCAGCAGCCCCGCAGGGTTATCCTACAATGAGCAGTTCTTC
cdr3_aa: CASSPAGLSYNEQFF

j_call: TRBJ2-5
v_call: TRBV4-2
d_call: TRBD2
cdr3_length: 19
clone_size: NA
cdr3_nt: TGTGCCAGCAGCCAAGACCCCCCGGGGAGGGGAGCTATGGGAGAGACCCAGTACTTC
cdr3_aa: CASSQDPPGRGAMGETQYF

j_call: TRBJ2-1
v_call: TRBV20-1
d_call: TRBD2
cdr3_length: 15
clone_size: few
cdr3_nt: TGCAGTGCTAGAACAATAGCGGGAACCTACAATGAGCAGTTCTTC
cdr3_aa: CSARTIAGTYNEQFF

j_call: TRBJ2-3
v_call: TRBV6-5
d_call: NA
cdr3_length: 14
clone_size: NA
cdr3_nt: TGTGCCAGCAGTTCTGTCACATTTATGGATACGCAGTATTTT
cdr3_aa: CASSSVTFMDTQYF

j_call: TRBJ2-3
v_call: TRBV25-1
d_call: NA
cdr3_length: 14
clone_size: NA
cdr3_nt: TGTGCCAGCACCCGAGAGCCAGATTCAGATACGCAGTATTTT
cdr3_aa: CASTREPDSDTQYF

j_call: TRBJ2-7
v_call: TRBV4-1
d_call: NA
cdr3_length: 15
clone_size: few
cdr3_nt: TGCGCCAGCAGCCACACGAGCGGAGGGGCTGGCGAGCAGTACTTC
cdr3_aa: CASSHTSGGAGEQYF

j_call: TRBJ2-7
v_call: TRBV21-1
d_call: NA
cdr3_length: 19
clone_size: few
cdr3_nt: TGTGCCAGCAGCTCGCCCCCGTCGTCTTCCGGGACAGGGACCTACGAGCAGTACTTC
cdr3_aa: CASSSPPSSSGTGTYEQYF

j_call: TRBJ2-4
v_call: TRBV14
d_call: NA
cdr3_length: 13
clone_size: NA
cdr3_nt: TGTGCCAGCAGCCAGGCCTCTAGTAACATTCAGTACTTC
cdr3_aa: CASSQASSNIQYF

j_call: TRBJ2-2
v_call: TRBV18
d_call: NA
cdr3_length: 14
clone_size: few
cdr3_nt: TGTGCCAGCTCATCTGGACAGCCCACCGGGGAGCTGTTTTTT
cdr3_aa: CASSSGQPTGELFF

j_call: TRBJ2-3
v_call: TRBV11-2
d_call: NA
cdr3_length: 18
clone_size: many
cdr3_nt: TGTGCCAGCAGCCCCCGGAGTGGAGGCGGGTGGGGCACAGATACGCAGTATTTT
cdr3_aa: CASSPRSGGGWGTDTQYF

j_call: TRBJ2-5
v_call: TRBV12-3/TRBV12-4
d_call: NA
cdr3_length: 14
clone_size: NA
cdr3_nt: TGTGCCAGCAGTTCCCAGGGTCGGGTGGGGGACCAGTACTTC
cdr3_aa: CASSSQGRVGDQYF